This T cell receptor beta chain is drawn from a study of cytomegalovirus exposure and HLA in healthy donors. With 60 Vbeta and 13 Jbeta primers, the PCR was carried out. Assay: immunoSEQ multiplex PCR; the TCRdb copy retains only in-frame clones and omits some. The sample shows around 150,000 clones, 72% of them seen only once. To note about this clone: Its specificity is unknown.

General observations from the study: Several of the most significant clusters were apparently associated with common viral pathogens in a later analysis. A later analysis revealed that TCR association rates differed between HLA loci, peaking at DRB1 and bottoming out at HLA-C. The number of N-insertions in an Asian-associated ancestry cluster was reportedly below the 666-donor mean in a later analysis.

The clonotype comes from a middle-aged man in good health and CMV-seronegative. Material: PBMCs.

The CDR3 loop reads CSVEISGGGFEQYF. In nucleotides, the CDR3 is TGCAGCGTTGAAATATCAGGGGGCGGTTTCGAGCAGTACTTC. V and J are TRBV29-1 and TRBJ2-7, with 8 bases matching TRBD1. The CDR3 has 14 residues. V lost 2 bases, J lost 6 bases, and 9 bases stayed unmatched. CDR1 is SQVTM, CDR2 ANQGSEA, per germline.